The 10 T cell receptor beta chains listed next were all sequenced from one sample in a study of shared clonotypes between healthy human individuals (dated by TCRdb to the early 2020s). Libraries were made using the immunoSEQ multiplex PCR assay. The table was pulled from immuneACCESS by TCRdb, which kept in-frame rearrangements only. Such tables lose some clones; where checked, under half of the loss comes from unresolved V genes, and the rest has no known cause. The sample records around 700,000 clones, around 73% of which are singletons. The biggest ten clones account for around 2% of the sample. The sample comprised memory CD4+ T cells sorted from blood. Read against the paper, the sample's cell subset or site label means: CD45RA-negative fraction. These receptors originate from a woman in her thirties in good health.

This clone has a single count. The chain is built from TRBV5-3 and TRBJ2-1; a possible D gene is TRBD2 (6 bases). TRBV5-3 is an ORF for which the function is uncertain. Trimming took off 0 bases at V and 1 base at J, with 17 bases between the two ends. The CDR3 consists of 18 residues. The CDR3 bases are TGTGCCAGAAGCTTGGTCGTGGGAGGTCCCCTTTCCTACAATGAGCAGTTCTTC. It codes for CARSLVVGGPLSYNEQFF.

The chain uses TRBV27 and TRBJ2-2, with 12 bases matching TRBD2. This CDR3 comprises 16 residues. Germline V gene lookup returns CDR1 MNHEY and CDR2 SMNVEV (reference sequence). The junction had 8 bases not matched to a gene; V was cut back by 6 bases and J by 6 bases. CDR3 region: CASRQSTSGSAGELFF. The CDR3 coding sequence is TGTGCCAGCAGGCAATCGACTAGCGGGAGTGCCGGGGAGCTGTTTTTT.

V is TRBV19 and J is TRBJ1-3; D remains ambiguous. V was trimmed by 6 bases and J by 6 bases, leaving 21 bases between them. The CDR3 contains 16 residues. Germline lookup yields CDR1 LNHDA and CDR2 SQIVND (reference sequence). CDR3 region: CASSIGRGFWENTIYF. CDR3 DNA sequence: TGTGCCAGTAGCATCGGACGGGGATTCTGGGAAAACACCATATATTTT.

V and J are TRBV28 and TRBJ2-7, with TRBD1 matching over 8 bases. The length of the CDR3 is 16 residues. CDR1 MDHEN and CDR2 SYDVKM come from the germline V gene. Trimming took 3 bases from V and 4 from J; bases not matched to a gene: 11. CDR3 sequence reads: CASSFLDRAPSYEQYF. As DNA, the CDR3 is TGTGCCAGCAGTTTCCTGGACAGGGCCCCCTCGTACGAGCAGTACTTC.

V and J are TRBV29-1 and TRBJ2-1, with unresolved D. CDR3 length: 13 amino acids. Germline loops: CDR1 SQVTM, CDR2 ANQGSEA. Trimming cost V 2 bases and J 6 bases, with 11 bases left between them. CDR3 region: CSVEPQPSNEQFF. Here the CDR3 DNA reads TGCAGCGTTGAACCACAACCATCCAATGAGCAGTTCTTC.

This chain uses TRBV19 with TRBJ2-1; a possible D gene is TRBD2 (6 bases). The CDR3 spans 13 residues. With 6 bases removed from V and 2 bases from J, the gap between germline ends came to 8 bases. Germline V CDR1 and CDR2: LNHDA, SQIVND (reference sequence). CDR3 amino acids: CASRVAAYNEQFF. The DNA for the CDR3 is TGTGCCAGTAGAGTAGCGGCCTACAATGAGCAGTTCTTC.

The J gene is TRBJ1-1, the V gene TRBV30; weak D call: TRBD1 (6 bases). The CDR3 contains 13 residues. Germline V gene sequence: CDR1 GTSNPN, CDR2 SVGIG (reference sequence). Trimming cost V 1 base and J 1 base, with 7 bases left between them. CDR3 protein: CAWSADRNTEAFF. As DNA, the CDR3 is TGTGCCTGGAGTGCGGACAGGAACACTGAAGCTTTCTTT.

This clone was seen more than once but under ten times. The DNA for the CDR3 is TGTGCCAGTAGTGACGACAGAGGAACTTATGGCTACACCTTC. Amino acids: CASSDDRGTYGYTF. The genes are TRBV19 and TRBJ1-2; a weak D match, TRBD1 (5 bases). Germline CDR1 and CDR2: LNHDA and SQIVND (reference sequence). V lost 5 bases and J lost 5, with 15 bases in between. This CDR3 region has 14 residues.

This clone showed up just a few times. DNA for the CDR3: TGTGCCAGCAGTAGCGACAGGGGAAACTATGGCTACACCTTC. Encoded protein: CASSSDRGNYGYTF. This rearrangement joins TRBV6-5 to TRBJ1-2; 8 nucleotides line up with TRBD1. CDR1 and CDR2 from the germline V gene are MNHEY and SVGAGI. Trimming removed 5 bases from V and 2 bases from J; junction bases left unmatched: 4. The CDR3 is 14 residues long.

The chain joins TRBV9 to TRBJ1-4; no clear D. V lost 4 bases and J lost 3, with 16 bases in between. Germline values: CDR1 SGDLS, CDR2 YYNGEE. The CDR3 loop spans 16 amino acids. CDR3: CASSPNPPGSNEKLFF. DNA of the CDR3: TGTGCCAGCAGCCCGAACCCCCCGGGGTCTAATGAAAAACTGTTTTTT. Drawing the rest from reference TRBV9 and TRBJ1-4, the complete variable domain is DSGVTQTPKHLITATGQRVTLRCSPRSGDLSVYWYQQSLDQGLQFLIQYYNGEERAKGNILERFSAQQFPDLHSELNLSSLELGDSALYFCASSPNPPGSNEKLFFGSGTQLSVL.